The TCR beta chain under discussion was sequenced for a study of blood T cell repertoires in COVID-19. For the study at large: Specimens from acute and convalescent COVID-19 originated in the United States, Italy and Spain. Sample material is recorded as cDNA or gDNA derived from T cells, B-cell-depleted T cells, or PBMCs.

As processed by the authors: Estimated nucleated cell counts came from reference gene primer amplification. Clones were sequenced by immunoSEQ multiplex PCR, and TCRdb holds only the in-frame ones, with some missing. V and J calls and clone size come straight from that table; D and trimming were deduced from the DNA. The table shows under 250,000 clones, with roughly 89% occurring only once. Germline V gene lookup returns CDR1 SGDLS and CDR2 YYNGEE. The ends lost 0 bases at V and 4 bases at J; junction bases unmatched: 2. The CDR3 has 16 amino acids. The chain recombines TRBV9 with TRBJ2-5, with 14 nucleotides matching TRBD2. Sequenced sample: peripheral blood. The receptor's source is a man aged 55 to 70 who had recovered from COVID-19. Here the CDR3 DNA reads TGTGCCAGCAGCGTAGGACTAGCGGGAGGGCCAGAGACCCAGTACTTC. This encodes CASSVGLAGGPETQYF.